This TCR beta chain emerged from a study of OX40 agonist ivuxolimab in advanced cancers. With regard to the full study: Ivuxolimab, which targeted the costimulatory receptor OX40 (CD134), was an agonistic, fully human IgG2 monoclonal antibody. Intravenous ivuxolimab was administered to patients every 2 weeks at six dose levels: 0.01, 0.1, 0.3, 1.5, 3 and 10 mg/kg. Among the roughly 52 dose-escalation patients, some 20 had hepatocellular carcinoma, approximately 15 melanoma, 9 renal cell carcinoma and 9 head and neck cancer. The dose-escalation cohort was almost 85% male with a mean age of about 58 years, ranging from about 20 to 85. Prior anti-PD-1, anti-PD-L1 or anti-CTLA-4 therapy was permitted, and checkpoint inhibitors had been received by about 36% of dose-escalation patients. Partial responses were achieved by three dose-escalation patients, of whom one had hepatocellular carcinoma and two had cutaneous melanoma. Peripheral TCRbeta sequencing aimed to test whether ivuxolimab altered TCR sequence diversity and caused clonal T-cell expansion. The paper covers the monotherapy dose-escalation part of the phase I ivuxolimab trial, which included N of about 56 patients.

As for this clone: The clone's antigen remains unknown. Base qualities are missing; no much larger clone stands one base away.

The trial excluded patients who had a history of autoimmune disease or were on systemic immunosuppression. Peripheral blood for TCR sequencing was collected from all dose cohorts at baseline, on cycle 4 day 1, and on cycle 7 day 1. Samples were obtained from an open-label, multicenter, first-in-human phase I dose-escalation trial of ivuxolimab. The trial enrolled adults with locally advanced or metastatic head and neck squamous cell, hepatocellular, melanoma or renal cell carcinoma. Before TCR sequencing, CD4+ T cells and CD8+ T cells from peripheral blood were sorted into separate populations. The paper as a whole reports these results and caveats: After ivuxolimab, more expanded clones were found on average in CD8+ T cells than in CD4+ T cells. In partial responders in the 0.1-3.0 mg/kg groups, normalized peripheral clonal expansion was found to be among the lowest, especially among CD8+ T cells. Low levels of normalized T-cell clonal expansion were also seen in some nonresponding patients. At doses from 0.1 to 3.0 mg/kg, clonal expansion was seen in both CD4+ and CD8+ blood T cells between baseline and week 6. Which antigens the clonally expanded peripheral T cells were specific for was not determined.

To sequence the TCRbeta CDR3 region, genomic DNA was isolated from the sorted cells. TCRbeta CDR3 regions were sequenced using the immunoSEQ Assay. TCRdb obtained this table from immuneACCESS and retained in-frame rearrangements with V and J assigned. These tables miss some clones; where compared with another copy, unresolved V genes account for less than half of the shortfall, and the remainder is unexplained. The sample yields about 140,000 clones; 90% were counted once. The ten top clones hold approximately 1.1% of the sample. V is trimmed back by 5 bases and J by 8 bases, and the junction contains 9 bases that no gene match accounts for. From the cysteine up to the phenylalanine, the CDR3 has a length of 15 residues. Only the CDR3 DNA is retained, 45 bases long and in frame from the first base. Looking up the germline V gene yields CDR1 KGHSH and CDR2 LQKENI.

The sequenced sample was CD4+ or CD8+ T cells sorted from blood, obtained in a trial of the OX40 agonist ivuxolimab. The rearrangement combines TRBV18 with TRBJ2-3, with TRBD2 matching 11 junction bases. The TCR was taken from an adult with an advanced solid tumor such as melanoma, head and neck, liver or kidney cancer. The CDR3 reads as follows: CASSIAGGPSGTQYF. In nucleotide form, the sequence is TGTGCCAGCTCAATAGCGGGAGGGCCAAGTGGTACGCAGTATTTT.